This TCR beta chain came from a study of T cells in placental villitis. Study-level background: Two preterm control placentae showed no significant pathology. Findings and caveats of the study: Bulk tissue sequencing could not separate helper, regulatory or cytotoxic T cells, nor maternal from fetal cells. Placentae with villitis of unknown etiology showed clonal expansion, median clonality approximately 0.05 versus control over 0.0055.

This was the immunoSEQ v4 assay. Data came from immunoSEQ multiplex PCR; TCRdb stores just in-frame clones and leaves some out. The profile shows 200 to 250 clones, 95% to 98% of them singletons. Germline CDR1 MNHNS, CDR2 SASEGT. This CDR3 region has 15 residues. V was clipped by 2 bases and J by 3 bases, with 13 bases between them. As concerns this clone: Its matching antigen is unknown.

The chain has TRBV6-1 and TRBJ1-2; possibly TRBD1 for D (5 bases). This receptor was identified in a human donor in good health; the placental T cells may come from both mother and fetus. Sequencing was performed on placental tissue containing maternal and fetal cells. The CDR3 DNA follows: TGTGCCAGCAGTGAAAGGGGAAGAGGTGACTATGGCTACACCTTC. Translating it yields CASSERGRGDYGYTF.